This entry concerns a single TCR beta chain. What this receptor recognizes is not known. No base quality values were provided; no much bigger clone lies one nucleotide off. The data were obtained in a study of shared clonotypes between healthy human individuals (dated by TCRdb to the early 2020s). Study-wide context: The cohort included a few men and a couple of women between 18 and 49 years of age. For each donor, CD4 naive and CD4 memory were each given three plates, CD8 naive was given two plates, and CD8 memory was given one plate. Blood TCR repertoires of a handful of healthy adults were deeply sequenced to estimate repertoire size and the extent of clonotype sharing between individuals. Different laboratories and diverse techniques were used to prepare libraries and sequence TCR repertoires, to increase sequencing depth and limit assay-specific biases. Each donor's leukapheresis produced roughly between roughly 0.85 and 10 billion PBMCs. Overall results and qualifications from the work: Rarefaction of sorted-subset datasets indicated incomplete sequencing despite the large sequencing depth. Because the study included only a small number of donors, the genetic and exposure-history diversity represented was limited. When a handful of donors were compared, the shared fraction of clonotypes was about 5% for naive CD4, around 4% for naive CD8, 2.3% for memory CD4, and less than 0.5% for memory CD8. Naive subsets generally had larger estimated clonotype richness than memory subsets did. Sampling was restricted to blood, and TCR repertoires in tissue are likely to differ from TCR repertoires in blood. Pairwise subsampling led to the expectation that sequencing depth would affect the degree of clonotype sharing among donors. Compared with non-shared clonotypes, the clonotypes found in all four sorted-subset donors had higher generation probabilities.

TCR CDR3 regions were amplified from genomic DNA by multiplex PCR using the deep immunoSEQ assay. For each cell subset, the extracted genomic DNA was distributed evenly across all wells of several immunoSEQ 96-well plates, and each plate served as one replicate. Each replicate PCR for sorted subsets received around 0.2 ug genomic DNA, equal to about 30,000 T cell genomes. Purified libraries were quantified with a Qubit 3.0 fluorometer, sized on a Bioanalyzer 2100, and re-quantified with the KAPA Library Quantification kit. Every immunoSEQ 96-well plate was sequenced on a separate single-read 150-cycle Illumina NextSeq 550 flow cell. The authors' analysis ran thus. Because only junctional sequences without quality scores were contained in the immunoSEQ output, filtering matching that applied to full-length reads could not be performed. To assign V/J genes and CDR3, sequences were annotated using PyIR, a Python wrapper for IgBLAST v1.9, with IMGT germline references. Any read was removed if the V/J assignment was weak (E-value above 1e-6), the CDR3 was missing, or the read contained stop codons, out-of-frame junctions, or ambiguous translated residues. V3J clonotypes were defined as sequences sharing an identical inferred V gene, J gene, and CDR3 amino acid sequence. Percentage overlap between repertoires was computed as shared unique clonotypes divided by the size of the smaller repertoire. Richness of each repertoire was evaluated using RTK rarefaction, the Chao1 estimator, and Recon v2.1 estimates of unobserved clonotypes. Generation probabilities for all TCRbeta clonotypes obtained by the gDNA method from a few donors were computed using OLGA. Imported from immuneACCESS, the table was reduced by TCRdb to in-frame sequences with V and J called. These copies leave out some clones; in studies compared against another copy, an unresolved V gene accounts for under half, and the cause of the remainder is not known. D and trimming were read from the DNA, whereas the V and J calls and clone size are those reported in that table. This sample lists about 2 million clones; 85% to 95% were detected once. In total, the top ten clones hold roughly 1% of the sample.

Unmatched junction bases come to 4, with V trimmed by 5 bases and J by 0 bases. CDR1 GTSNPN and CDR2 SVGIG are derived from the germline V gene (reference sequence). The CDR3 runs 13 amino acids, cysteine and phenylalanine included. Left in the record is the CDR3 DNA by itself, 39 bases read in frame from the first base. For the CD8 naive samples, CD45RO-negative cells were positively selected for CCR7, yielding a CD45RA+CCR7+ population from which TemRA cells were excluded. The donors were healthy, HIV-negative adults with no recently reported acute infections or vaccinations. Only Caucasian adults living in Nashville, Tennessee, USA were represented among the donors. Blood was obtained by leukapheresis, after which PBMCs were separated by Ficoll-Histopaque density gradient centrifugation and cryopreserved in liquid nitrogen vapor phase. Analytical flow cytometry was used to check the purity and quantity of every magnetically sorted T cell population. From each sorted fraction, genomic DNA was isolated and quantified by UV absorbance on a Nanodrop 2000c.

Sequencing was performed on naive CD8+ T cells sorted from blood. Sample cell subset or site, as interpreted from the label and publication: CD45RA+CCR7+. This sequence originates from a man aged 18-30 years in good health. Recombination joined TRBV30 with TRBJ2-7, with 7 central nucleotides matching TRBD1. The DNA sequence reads TGTGCCTGGCTAGGACAGGACTCCTACGAGCAGTACTTC. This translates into CAWLGQDSYEQYF.